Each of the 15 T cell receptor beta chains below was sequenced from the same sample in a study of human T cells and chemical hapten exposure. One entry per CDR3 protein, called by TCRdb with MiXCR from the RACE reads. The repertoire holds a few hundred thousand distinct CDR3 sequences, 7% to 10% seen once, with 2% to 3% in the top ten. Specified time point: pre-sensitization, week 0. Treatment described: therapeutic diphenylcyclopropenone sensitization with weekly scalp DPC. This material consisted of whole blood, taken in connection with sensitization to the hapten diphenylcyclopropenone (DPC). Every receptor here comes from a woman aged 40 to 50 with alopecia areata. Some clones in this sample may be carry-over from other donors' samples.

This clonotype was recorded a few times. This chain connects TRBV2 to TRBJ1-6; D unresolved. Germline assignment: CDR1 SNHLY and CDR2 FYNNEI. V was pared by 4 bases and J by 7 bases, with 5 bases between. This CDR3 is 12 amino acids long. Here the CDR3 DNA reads TGTGCCAGCAGTGGCAACAATTCACCCCTCCACTTT. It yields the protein CASSGNNSPLHF.

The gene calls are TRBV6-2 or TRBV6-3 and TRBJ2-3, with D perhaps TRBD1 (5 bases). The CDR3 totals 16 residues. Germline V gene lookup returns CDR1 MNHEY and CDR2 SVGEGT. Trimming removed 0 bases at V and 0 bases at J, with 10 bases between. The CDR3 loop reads CASSYSRQRSTDTQYF. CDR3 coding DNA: TGTGCCAGCAGTTACTCGCGACAGCGAAGCACAGATACGCAGTATTTT.

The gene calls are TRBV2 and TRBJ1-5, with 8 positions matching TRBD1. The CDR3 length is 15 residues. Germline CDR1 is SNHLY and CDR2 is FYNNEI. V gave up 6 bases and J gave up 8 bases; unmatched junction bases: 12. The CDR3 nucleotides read TGTGCCAGCAGGCCGGGACAGGCTCCAAAGGAGCCCCAGCATTTT. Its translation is CASRPGQAPKEPQHF.

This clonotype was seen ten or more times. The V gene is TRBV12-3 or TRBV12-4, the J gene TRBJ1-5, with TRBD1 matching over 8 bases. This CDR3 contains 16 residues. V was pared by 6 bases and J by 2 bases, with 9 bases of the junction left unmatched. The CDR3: CASSVDRDRRNQPQHF. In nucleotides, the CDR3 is TGTGCCAGCAGCGTCGACCGGGACAGGCGCAATCAGCCCCAGCATTTT.

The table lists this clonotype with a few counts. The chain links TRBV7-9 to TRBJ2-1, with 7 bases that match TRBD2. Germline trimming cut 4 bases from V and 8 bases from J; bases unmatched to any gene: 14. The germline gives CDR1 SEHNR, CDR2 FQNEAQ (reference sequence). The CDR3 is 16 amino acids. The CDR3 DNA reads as TGTGCCAGCAGCTCACGGCGCGGGGCGGGAGTCCATGAGCAGTTCTTC. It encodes CASSSRRGAGVHEQFF.

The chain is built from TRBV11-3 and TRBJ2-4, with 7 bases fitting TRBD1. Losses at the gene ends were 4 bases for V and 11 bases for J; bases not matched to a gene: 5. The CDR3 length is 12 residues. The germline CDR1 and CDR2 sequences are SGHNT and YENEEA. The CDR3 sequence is CASSSDRVVQYF. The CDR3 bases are TGTGCCAGCAGCTCCGACAGGGTGGTTCAGTACTTC. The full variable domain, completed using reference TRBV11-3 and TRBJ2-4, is EAGVVQSPRYKIIEKKQPVAFWCNPISGHNTLYWYLQNLGQGPELLIRYENEEAVDDSQLPKDRFSAERLKGVDSTLKIQPAELGDSAVYLCASSSDRVVQYFGAGTRLSVL.

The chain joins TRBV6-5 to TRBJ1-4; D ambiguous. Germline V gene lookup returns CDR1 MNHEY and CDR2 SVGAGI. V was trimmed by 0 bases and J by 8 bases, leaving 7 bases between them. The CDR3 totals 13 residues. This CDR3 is CASSYSSGEKLFF. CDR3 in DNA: TGTGCCAGCAGTTACTCTAGTGGAGAAAAACTGTTTTTT.

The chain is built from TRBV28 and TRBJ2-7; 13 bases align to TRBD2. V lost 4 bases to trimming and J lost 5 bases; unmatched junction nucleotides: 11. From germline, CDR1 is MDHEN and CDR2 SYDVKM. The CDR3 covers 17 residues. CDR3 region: CASSSPTSGRAKHEQYF. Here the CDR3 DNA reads TGTGCCAGCAGTTCCCCCACTAGCGGGAGGGCCAAGCACGAGCAGTACTTC.

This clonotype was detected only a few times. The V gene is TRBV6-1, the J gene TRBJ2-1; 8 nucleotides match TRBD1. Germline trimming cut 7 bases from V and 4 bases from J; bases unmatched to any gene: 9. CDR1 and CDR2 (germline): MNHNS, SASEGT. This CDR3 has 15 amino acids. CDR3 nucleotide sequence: TGTGCCAGCAACCCTCCGGGACAGGTGTACAATGAGCAGTTCTTC. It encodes CASNPPGQVYNEQFF.

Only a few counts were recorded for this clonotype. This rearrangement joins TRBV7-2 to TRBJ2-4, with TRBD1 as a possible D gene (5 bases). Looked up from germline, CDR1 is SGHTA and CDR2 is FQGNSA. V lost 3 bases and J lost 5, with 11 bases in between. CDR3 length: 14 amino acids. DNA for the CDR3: TGTGCCAGCAGCTTGAGGACAAAGGAAAACATTCAGTACTTC. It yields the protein CASSLRTKENIQYF.

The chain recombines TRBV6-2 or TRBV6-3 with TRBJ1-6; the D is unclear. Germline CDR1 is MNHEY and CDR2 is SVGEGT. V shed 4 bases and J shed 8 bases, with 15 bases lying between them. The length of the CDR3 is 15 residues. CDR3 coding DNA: TGTGCCAGCAGTTTCGAGACACGGGCCGATTCACCCCTCCACTTT. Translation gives CASSFETRADSPLHF.

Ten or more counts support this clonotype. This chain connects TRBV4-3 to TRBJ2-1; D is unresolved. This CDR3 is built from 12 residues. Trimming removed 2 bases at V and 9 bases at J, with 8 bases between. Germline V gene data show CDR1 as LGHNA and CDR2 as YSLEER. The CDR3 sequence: CASSQPSPEQFF. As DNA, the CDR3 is TGCGCCAGCAGCCAACCTTCACCTGAGCAGTTCTTC.

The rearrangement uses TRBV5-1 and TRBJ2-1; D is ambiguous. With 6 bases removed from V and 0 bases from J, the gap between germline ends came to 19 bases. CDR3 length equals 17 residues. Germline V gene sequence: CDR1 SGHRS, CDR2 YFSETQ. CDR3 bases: TGCGCCAGCACCCACTTGGCTGGGTACAGCTCCTACAATGAGCAGTTCTTC. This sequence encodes CASTHLAGYSSYNEQFF.

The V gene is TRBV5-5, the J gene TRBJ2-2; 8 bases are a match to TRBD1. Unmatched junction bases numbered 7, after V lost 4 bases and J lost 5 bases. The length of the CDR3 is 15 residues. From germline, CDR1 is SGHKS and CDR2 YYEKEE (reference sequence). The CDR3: CASSIQGVETGELFF. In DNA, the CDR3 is TGTGCCAGCAGCATACAGGGGGTGGAGACCGGGGAGCTGTTTTTT.

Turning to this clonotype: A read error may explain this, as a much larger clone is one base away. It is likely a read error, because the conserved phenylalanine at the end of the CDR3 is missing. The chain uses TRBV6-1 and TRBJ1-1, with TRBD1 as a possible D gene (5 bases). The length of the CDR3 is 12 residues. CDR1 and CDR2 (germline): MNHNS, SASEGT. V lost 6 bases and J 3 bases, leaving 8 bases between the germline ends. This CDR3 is CASRQGDTEAFL. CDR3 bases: TGTGCCAGCAGGCAGGGAGACACTGAAGCTTTCTTA.